These 23 T cell receptor beta chains came from one sample sequenced in a study of blood T cell repertoires in COVID-19. TCRdb's copy holds only in-frame clones and misses some; the assay was immunoSEQ multiplex PCR. The repertoire holds 80,000 to 100,000 clones, with 90% as singletons. Material for sequencing was peripheral blood. These TCRs come from a human donor with active COVID-19. The donor label of this sample is uncertain.

This clone was seen once. V gene TRBV7-2 combines with J gene TRBJ2-7, with D possibly matching TRBD2 (6 bases). The CDR3 has 15 amino acids. V lost 5 bases, J lost 0 bases, and 14 bases lay in between. The germline V gene has CDR1 SGHTA and CDR2 FQGNSA. In DNA form, the CDR3 reads TGTGCCAGCAGCGGAGGGCTAAGGGTCTCCTACGAGCAGTACTTC. It is translated as CASSGGLRVSYEQYF.

The J gene is TRBJ2-7, the V gene TRBV11-2; the D gene is possibly TRBD1 (6 bases). Germline V gene sequence: CDR1 SGHAT, CDR2 FQNNGV. Trimming pared 3 bases from V and 3 bases from J, leaving 12 bases between. The CDR3 is 14 residues long. The CDR3 DNA reads as TGTGCCAGCAGCTTCCCAGGGGCCTACTACGAGCAGTACTTC. Its translation is CASSFPGAYYEQYF. The variable domain in full, with the rest retrieved from reference TRBV11-2 and TRBJ2-7, is EAGVAQSPRYKIIEKRQSVAFWCNPISGHATLYWYQQILGQGPKLLIQFQNNGVVDDSQLPKDRFSAERLKGVDSTLKIQPAKLEDSAVYLCASSFPGAYYEQYFGPGTRLTVT.

CDR3 sequence (DNA): TGTGCCAGCAGTTTGCCGGGACAGGGGGTTGAAAAACTGTTTTTT. It encodes CASSLPGQGVEKLFF. V usage is TRBV28 and J usage is TRBJ1-4, with TRBD1 matching 11 bases. The CDR3 has 15 amino acids. The germline V gene has CDR1 MDHEN and CDR2 SYDVKM. J lost 7 bases, V lost 3 bases, and 4 bases had no gene match.

The chain couples TRBV5-1 to TRBJ1-5; D not certain. With 0 bases removed from V and 5 bases from J, the gap between germline ends came to 9 bases. Germline V gene sequence: CDR1 SGHRS, CDR2 YFSETQ. This CDR3 comprises 14 residues. The CDR3 DNA sequence: TGCGCCAGCAGCTTGGGAGGGCCGGATCAGCCCCAGCATTTT. This gives the protein CASSLGGPDQPQHF.

The chain joins TRBV30 to TRBJ2-1; D ambiguous. Trimming removed 2 bases at V and 4 bases at J, with 3 bases between. The CDR3 extends over 11 amino acids. Looked up from germline, CDR1 is GTSNPN and CDR2 is SVGIG (reference sequence). This chain's CDR3 is CAWSPYNEQFF. For the CDR3, the DNA is TGTGCCTGGAGTCCATACAATGAGCAGTTCTTC.

V usage is TRBV27 and J usage is TRBJ2-2, with D possibly TRBD2 on 6 matching bases. CDR1 is MNHEY and CDR2 is SMNVEV in the germline V gene (reference sequence). V shed 6 bases and J shed 3 bases, with 11 bases lying between them. The CDR3 spans 14 residues. Here the CDR3 reads CASSFWGDTGELFF. Here the CDR3 DNA reads TGTGCCAGCAGCTTTTGGGGGGACACCGGGGAGCTGTTTTTT.

V usage is TRBV12-3 or TRBV12-4 and J usage is TRBJ2-5, with 7 bases that match TRBD1. V shed 3 bases and J 9 bases; nucleotides not matched to a gene: 7. The CDR3 loop spans 13 amino acids. In DNA, the CDR3 is TGTGCCAGCAGTTTCGGACAGGTGGGGGCCCAGTACTTC. Translation: CASSFGQVGAQYF.

V and J are TRBV11-1 and TRBJ1-1; TRBD1 is a possible D gene (5 bases). Germline loops: CDR1 SGHAT, CDR2 FQDESV (reference sequence). There are 13 residues in the CDR3. With 5 bases removed from V and 2 bases from J, the gap between germline ends came to 9 bases. In nucleotides, the CDR3 is TGTGCCAGCAGCGTGGGACTTAACACTGAAGCTTTCTTT. This encodes CASSVGLNTEAFF.

The rearrangement links TRBV4-3 to TRBJ2-1, with D perhaps TRBD1 (5 bases). There are 17 residues in the CDR3. The V gene's germline CDR1 is LGHNA and CDR2 YSLEER. Deletions cut 0 bases from V and 1 base from J, with 13 bases between. CDR3 DNA: TGCGCCAGCAGCCAAGATCCGCAGGGTATATCCTACAATGAGCAGTTCTTC. This codes for CASSQDPQGISYNEQFF.

This chain links TRBV21-1 with TRBJ2-3; TRBD2, the D gene given by the table, was not confirmed from the DNA. TRBV21-1 is described as a pseudogene. This CDR3 comprises 14 residues. CDR3 coding DNA: TGTGCCAGCAGCCCCTTGTTATCCACAGATACGCAGTATTTT. Encoded protein: CASSPLLSTDTQYF.

In its sample, this clone was seen once. This chain links TRBV18 with TRBJ1-4; 8 bases fit TRBD1. The ends lost 3 bases at V and 5 bases at J; junction bases unmatched: 11. This CDR3 is built from 17 residues. Germline values: CDR1 KGHSH, CDR2 LQKENI. CDR3 nucleotides: TGTGCCAGCTCACCCCTATCACAGGGGGGGGTAAATGAAAAACTGTTTTTT. Protein: CASSPLSQGGVNEKLFF. Combining the CDR3 with reference TRBV18 and TRBJ1-4 gives the whole variable domain NAGVMQNPRHLVRRRGQEARLRCSPMKGHSHVYWYRQLPEEGLKFMVYLQKENIIDESGMPKERFSAEFPKEGPSILRIQQVVRGDSAAYFCASSPLSQGGVNEKLFFGSGTQLSVL.

V is TRBV6-5 and J is TRBJ2-3; TRBD2 is a possible D gene (6 bases). The CDR3 contains 15 residues. Trimming pared 2 bases from V and 0 bases from J, leaving 9 bases between. Germline V gene lookup returns CDR1 MNHEY and CDR2 SVGAGI. The DNA for the CDR3 is TGTGCCAGCAGTTACGGGAGGACTAGCACAGATACGCAGTATTTT. Protein sequence: CASSYGRTSTDTQYF.

The gene calls are TRBV7-9 and TRBJ1-4; D ambiguous. In germline, CDR1 is SEHNR, CDR2 FQNEAQ (reference sequence). Between the trimmed V and J ends, which lost 5 bases and 8 bases, there was a span of 27 bases. This CDR3 has 18 amino acids. The CDR3 protein is CASSPPGIAKNLLEKLFF. CDR3 DNA sequence: TGTGCCAGCAGCCCGCCCGGGATAGCTAAAAACCTACTAGAAAAACTGTTTTTT.

This clone was counted a few times. The chain employs TRBV2 and TRBJ1-6, with D unresolved. The CDR3 runs 13 residues. Looked up from germline, CDR1 is SNHLY and CDR2 is FYNNEI. V lost 10 bases and J lost 7, with 14 bases in between. In nucleotides, the CDR3 is TGTGCCAACATCCGGGATGCAAATTCACCCCTCCACTTT. Its protein is CANIRDANSPLHF.

V gene TRBV28 combines with J gene TRBJ1-6, with D tentatively TRBD1 (6 bases). The ends were cut back, 6 bases at V and 4 bases at J, with 10 bases in the middle. The CDR3 consists of 14 residues. Germline V gene data show CDR1 as MDHEN and CDR2 as SYDVKM. CDR3 sequence (DNA): TGTGCCAGCAGAAAACAGGGTTATAATTCACCCCTCCACTTT. Its translation: CASRKQGYNSPLHF. Variable domain in full (rest from reference TRBV28 and TRBJ1-6): DVKVTQSSRYLVKRTGEKVFLECVQDMDHENMFWYRQDPGLGLRLIYFSYDVKMKEKGDIPEGYSVSREKKERFSLILESASTNQTSMYLCASRKQGYNSPLHFGNGTRLTVT.

The CDR3 protein is CASSIPPLAGGDTQYF. The CDR3 nucleotides are TGTGCCAGTAGTATTCCCCCCCTAGCGGGGGGGGATACGCAGTATTTT. V is TRBV19 and J is TRBJ2-3; 12 positions match TRBD2. J lost 6 bases, V lost 3 bases, and 7 bases had no gene match. Germline V gene data show CDR1 as LNHDA and CDR2 as SQIVND (reference sequence). There are 16 residues in the CDR3.

The gene calls are TRBV4-3 and TRBJ2-3; 10 positions agree with TRBD1. The CDR3 consists of 16 residues. The V segment lost 4 bases and the J segment 4 bases; nucleotides outside the gene matches: 8. From germline, CDR1 is LGHNA and CDR2 YSLEER. CDR3 DNA: TGCGCCAGCAGCCCTACTCGACAGGGGGCCCCAGATACGCAGTATTTT. It yields the protein CASSPTRQGAPDTQYF.

V usage is TRBV9 and J usage is TRBJ1-3; D remains unclear. Germline V gene data show CDR1 as SGDLS and CDR2 as YYNGEE. The CDR3 is 13 amino acids. Trimming stripped 3 bases from V and 1 base from J, with 5 bases between. CDR3 in amino acids: CASSGTSGNTIYF. As DNA, the CDR3 is TGTGCCAGCAGCGGGACTTCTGGAAACACCATATATTTT. The complete variable domain, with remaining parts taken from reference TRBV9 and TRBJ1-3, reads DSGVTQTPKHLITATGQRVTLRCSPRSGDLSVYWYQQSLDQGLQFLIQYYNGEERAKGNILERFSAQQFPDLHSELNLSSLELGDSALYFCASSGTSGNTIYFGEGSWLTVV.

This chain connects TRBV28 to TRBJ2-2; possibly TRBD2 for D (5 bases). Trimming left V 5 bases short and J 0 bases short, with 16 bases between. The CDR3 runs to 17 residues. Germline CDR1 MDHEN, CDR2 SYDVKM. CDR3 sequence reads: CASSGPGVLANTGELFF. In DNA, the CDR3 is TGTGCCAGCAGTGGGCCCGGGGTTCTCGCGAACACCGGGGAGCTGTTTTTT.

This rearrangement joins TRBV18 to TRBJ1-5; D may be TRBD1 (5 bases). The CDR3 covers 15 residues. V lost 1 base and J lost 4, with 11 bases in between. Germline CDR1 is KGHSH and CDR2 is LQKENI. The CDR3 region has the DNA TGTGCCAGCTCACCACAGGGGCACCAAAATCAGCCCCAGCATTTT. Translating gives CASSPQGHQNQPQHF.

The chain is built from TRBV7-2 and TRBJ2-1; 7 nucleotides match TRBD1. The CDR3 is 14 amino acids. Losses at the gene ends were 5 bases for V and 7 bases for J; bases not matched to a gene: 8. Germline V gene lookup returns CDR1 SGHTA and CDR2 FQGNSA. The CDR3 DNA is TGTGCCAGCAGCGATGACAGGGTAAAAAATGAGCAGTTCTTC. Translating gives CASSDDRVKNEQFF.

This rearrangement joins TRBV2 to TRBJ1-5, with D uncertain. This CDR3 contains 12 residues. Germline V gene lookup returns CDR1 SNHLY and CDR2 FYNNEI. Between the trimmed V and J ends, which lost 6 bases and 4 bases, there was a span of 7 bases. The CDR3 sequence: CASSATNQPQHF. The CDR3 DNA follows: TGTGCCAGCAGCGCGACAAATCAGCCCCAGCATTTT.

V is TRBV5-6 and J is TRBJ1-1; D unclear. The germline V and J ends were trimmed by 4 bases and 0 bases, with 13 bases remaining between them. Per the germline V gene, CDR1 is SGHDT and CDR2 is YYEEEE. The CDR3 spans 15 residues. CDR3 sequence reads: CASSPTQNLNTEAFF. Written as DNA, the CDR3 is TGTGCCAGCAGCCCCACACAGAATCTGAACACTGAAGCTTTCTTT. Variable domain in full (rest from reference TRBV5-6 and TRBJ1-1): DAGVTQSPTHLIKTRGQQVTLRCSPKSGHDTVSWYQQALGQGPQFIFQYYEEEERQRGNFPDRFSGHQFPNYSSELNVNALLLGDSALYLCASSPTQNLNTEAFFGQGTRLTVV.